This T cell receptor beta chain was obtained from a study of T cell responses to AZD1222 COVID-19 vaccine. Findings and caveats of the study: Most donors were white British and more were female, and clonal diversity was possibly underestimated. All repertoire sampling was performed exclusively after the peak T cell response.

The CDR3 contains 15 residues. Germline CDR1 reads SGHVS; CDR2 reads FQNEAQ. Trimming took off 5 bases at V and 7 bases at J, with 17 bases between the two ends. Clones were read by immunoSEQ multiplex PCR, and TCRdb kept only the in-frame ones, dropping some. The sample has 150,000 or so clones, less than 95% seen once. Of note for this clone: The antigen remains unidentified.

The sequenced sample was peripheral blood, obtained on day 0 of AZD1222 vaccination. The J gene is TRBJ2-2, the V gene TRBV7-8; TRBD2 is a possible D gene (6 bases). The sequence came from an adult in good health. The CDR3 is CASSLGTRRGGELFF. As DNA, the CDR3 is TGTGCCAGCAGCCTCGGGACCCGGCGGGGCGGGGAGCTGTTTTTT.